The text below deals with one TCR beta chain. Given a much more abundant clone one base away, this may be a read error. Using RNA transcripts, the TCR beta CDR3 regions were amplified. HTBI primers were used in a first-round RT-PCR, which preceded a second-round multiplex PCR. TCRdb used MiXCR to reprocess the multiplex PCR reads, holding one entry per CDR3 protein. The sample consists of about 740,000 distinct CDR3 sequences, roughly 40% of them appearing once. This sample is part of a study of Graves' ophthalmopathy and Graves' hyperthyroidism. The germline V gene has CDR1 KGHDR and CDR2 SFDVKD. The CDR3 covers 14 residues. Trimming removed 11 bases from V and 1 base from J; junction bases left unmatched: 5.

The specimen was peripheral blood. This TCR was recovered from an adult man with Graves' ophthalmopathy. The chain joins TRBV24-1 to TRBJ1-5; 9 bases are shared with TRBD1. CDR3 sequence: CASSTGGSNQPQHF. The DNA for the CDR3 is TGTGCCAGCAGCACAGGGGGCAGCAATCAGCCCCAGCATTTT.